What follows are 32 T cell receptor beta chains derived from one specimen sequenced in a study of identical twins. Each CDR3 protein is one row after TCRdb ran MiXCR on the 5' RACE reads. The data show approximately 220,000 distinct CDR3 sequences, with 6% to 9% seen just once and about 1.8% held by the top ten. This sample also belongs to another study, concerning yellow fever vaccine responses in identical twins.

The specimen sequenced was memory (CD45RO+) T cells sorted from blood. Source of these receptors: a woman between 18 and 30 years old in good health.

This clonotype showed up just a few times. The chain joins TRBV15 to TRBJ2-1, with 11 bases aligning to TRBD1. The CDR3 spans 16 residues. CDR1 is LNHNV, CDR2 YYDKDF, per germline (reference sequence). V was pared by 1 base and J by 7 bases, with 6 bases of the junction left unmatched. DNA for the CDR3: TGTGCCACCAGCAGAGGCGGACAGGGGGCTGGAAATGAGCAGTTCTTC. Translating it yields CATSRGGQGAGNEQFF. Filled out from reference TRBV15 and TRBJ2-1, the complete variable domain reads DAMVIQNPRYQVTQFGKPVTLSCSQTLNHNVMYWYQQKSSQAPKLLFHYYDKDFNNEADTPDNFQSRRPNTSFCFLDIRSPGLGDTAMYLCATSRGGQGAGNEQFFGPGTRLTVL.

This clonotype turned up a few times. This chain links TRBV28 with TRBJ2-3, with 8 positions matching TRBD2. The length of the CDR3 is 17 residues. Per germline, CDR1 MDHEN and CDR2 SYDVKM. V shed 5 bases and J 2 bases; nucleotides not matched to a gene: 12. The CDR3 spells CASSPSRGSGVTDTQYF. The DNA for the CDR3 is TGTGCCAGCAGTCCCTCCCGTGGTAGCGGGGTCACAGATACGCAGTATTTT.

A few counts support this clonotype. This chain links TRBV11-2 with TRBJ1-1; D ambiguous. The CDR3 spans 16 residues. V gave up 0 bases and J gave up 1 base, with 12 bases separating them. Germline V CDR1 and CDR2: SGHAT, FQNNGV. The CDR3: CASSLDQVERNTEAFF. DNA for the CDR3: TGTGCCAGCAGCTTAGATCAGGTAGAACGGAACACTGAAGCTTTCTTT.

Details on this clonotype: One end of the junction is discordant with germline, which a read error may explain. The chain recombines TRBV5-1 with TRBJ2-7; 7 bases match TRBD1. The CDR3 loop spans 12 amino acids. The germline gives CDR1 SGHRS, CDR2 YFSETQ. The CDR3, as DNA: TGCGGCAGCATAAGGGGGCTCTTAGAGCTGTACTTC. This gives the protein CGSIRGLLELYF.

The genes are TRBV6-5 and TRBJ1-2; D may be TRBD1 (6 bases). The CDR3 has 14 amino acids. Germline V gene sequence: CDR1 MNHEY, CDR2 SVGAGI. V was pared by 4 bases and J by 5 bases, with 14 bases between. The chain's CDR3 is CASSSRAGVYGYTF. DNA of the CDR3: TGTGCCAGCAGTTCTCGGGCAGGGGTGTATGGCTACACCTTC.

This clonotype was picked up many times. V gene TRBV10-3 combines with J gene TRBJ2-5; 13 nucleotides match TRBD2. CDR1 and CDR2 (germline): ENHRY, SYGVKD. There are 17 residues in the CDR3. Trimming removed 3 bases from V and 5 bases from J; junction bases left unmatched: 9. CDR3 sequence reads: CAISESTSGGPGETQYF. Written as DNA, the CDR3 is TGTGCCATCAGTGAATCGACTAGCGGGGGGCCCGGGGAGACCCAGTACTTC.

This clonotype was counted between two and nine times. J is TRBJ1-2 and V is TRBV20-1, with D tentatively TRBD1 (5 bases). Per the germline V gene, CDR1 is DFQATT and CDR2 is SNEGSKA (reference sequence). The V and J ends lost 6 bases and 6 bases respectively, with 17 bases between them. The CDR3 covers 13 residues. The CDR3 region is CSAPTAKGHGYTF. CDR3 coding DNA: TGCAGTGCACCGACAGCCAAGGGTCATGGCTACACCTTC.

This clonotype turned up a few times. The rearrangement links TRBV2 to TRBJ2-7; 11 nucleotides line up with TRBD2. The trim removed 5 bases at V and 4 bases at J, leaving 7 bases unmatched. Germline CDR1 is SNHLY and CDR2 is FYNNEI. The CDR3 spans 15 residues. The CDR3 bases are TGTGCCAGCAGTACGACTAGCGGGGCAAATTACGAGCAGTACTTC. Its translation is CASSTTSGANYEQYF.

This clonotype was seen more than once but under ten times. The gene calls are TRBV6-2 or TRBV6-3 and TRBJ2-1; 10 positions agree with TRBD2. Unmatched junction bases numbered 6, after V lost 2 bases and J lost 8 bases. Germline CDR1 MNHEY, CDR2 SVGEGT. The CDR3 is 15 residues long. The CDR3 DNA sequence: TGTGCCAGCAGTTACGCTAGCGGGAGTGCCCATGAGCAGTTCTTC. Protein: CASSYASGSAHEQFF.

The V gene is TRBV7-9, the J gene TRBJ1-4; D gene uncertain. The CDR3 is 14 amino acids. The V end lost 1 base, the J end lost 3 bases, and 6 bases lay between the germline ends. Germline lookup yields CDR1 SEHNR and CDR2 FQNEAQ (reference sequence). The CDR3 DNA reads as TGTGCCAGCAGCTTAGGGTCGGCTAATGAAAAACTGTTTTTT. This gives the protein CASSLGSANEKLFF.

This chain connects TRBV6-1 to TRBJ2-3; D perhaps matches TRBD2 (5 bases). V was clipped by 8 bases and J by 2 bases, with 17 bases between them. CDR1 and CDR2 from the germline V gene are MNHNS and SASEGT. The CDR3 is 15 amino acids. The CDR3 spells CASPLPRGSTDTQYF. The CDR3 DNA sequence: TGTGCCAGCCCCCTCCCCCGGGGTTCCACAGATACGCAGTATTTT.

This clonotype has a count of ten or more. The chain is built from TRBV14 and TRBJ2-4; D possibly corresponds to TRBD2 (6 bases). V was clipped by 1 base and J by 11 bases, with 12 bases between them. The CDR3 consists of 13 residues. CDR1 and CDR2 from the germline V gene are SGHDN and FVKESK. CDR3 region: CASSQVEGRVQYF. CDR3 coding DNA: TGTGCCAGCAGCCAAGTGGAGGGTAGGGTTCAGTACTTC.

This clonotype was counted between two and nine times. The chain links TRBV7-9 to TRBJ1-1; TRBD1 is a possible D gene (6 bases). Germline loops: CDR1 SEHNR, CDR2 FQNEAQ (reference sequence). The germline V and J ends were trimmed by 3 bases and 3 bases, with 8 bases remaining between them. This CDR3 is built from 13 residues. The CDR3 is CASSLSGDTEAFF. CDR3 sequence (DNA): TGTGCCAGCAGCTTGTCAGGGGACACTGAAGCTTTCTTT. Full variable domain (remainder filled in from reference TRBV7-9 and TRBJ1-1): DTGVSQNPRHKITKRGQNVTFRCDPISEHNRLYWYRQTLGQGPEFLTYFQNEAQLEKSRLLSDRFSAERPKGSFSTLEIQRTEQGDSAMYLCASSLSGDTEAFFGQGTRLTVV.

This clonotype was counted ten times or more. The chain is built from TRBV4-2 and TRBJ2-2, with 9 bases identical to TRBD1. The length of the CDR3 is 19 residues. The trim removed 3 bases at V and 3 bases at J, leaving 14 bases unmatched. Germline V gives CDR1 LGHNA, CDR2 YNFKEQ. CDR3 amino acids: CASSQIFPGQGPDTGELFF. CDR3 bases: TGTGCCAGCAGCCAGATTTTCCCGGGACAGGGCCCGGACACCGGGGAGCTGTTTTTT.

A note on this clonotype: This may come from a read error, since a much larger clone is one base off. The V gene is TRBV20-1, the J gene TRBJ2-5, with D perhaps matching TRBD1 or TRBD2 (5 bases each). CDR1 is DFQATT, CDR2 SNEGSKA, per germline (reference sequence). This CDR3 is built from 13 residues. Written as DNA, the CDR3 is TGCAGTGCTAGTTTAAGGGGTTGGGAGACCCTGTACTTC. Translated, it gives CSASLRGWETLYF.

This clonotype was seen repeatedly, ten times or more. J is TRBJ1-5 and V is TRBV20-1; D perhaps matches TRBD1 (5 bases). Germline loops: CDR1 DFQATT, CDR2 SNEGSKA (reference sequence). There are 13 residues in the CDR3. Trimming took 4 bases from V and 6 from J, leaving 13 bases between them. CDR3 protein: CSATRREGQPQHF. CDR3 coding DNA: TGCAGTGCTACGCGCAGGGAGGGTCAGCCCCAGCATTTT.

The chain uses TRBV7-8 and TRBJ2-1, with D possibly TRBD2 on 6 matching bases. V lost 7 bases, J lost 4 bases, and 20 bases lay in between. The CDR3 covers 16 residues. Germline V CDR1 and CDR2: SGHVS, FQNEAQ. CDR3 bases: TGTGCCAGCACCCAACCGGGTAGACGGGAGTACAATGAGCAGTTCTTC. Translated, it gives CASTQPGRREYNEQFF.

In this sample, this clonotype turned up a few times. The V gene is TRBV7-3, the J gene TRBJ1-2; possible D gene TRBD1, 5 bases. CDR1 SGHTA and CDR2 FQGTGA come from the germline V gene. With 5 bases removed from V and 8 bases from J, the gap between germline ends came to 12 bases. The CDR3 runs to 12 residues. CDR3 amino acids: CASSPGLGGYTF. In nucleotides, the CDR3 is TGTGCCAGCAGCCCAGGGTTAGGGGGCTACACCTTC.

This clonotype was picked up many times. The chain carries TRBV28 and TRBJ2-4; unclear D gene. The length of the CDR3 is 14 residues. Germline values: CDR1 MDHEN, CDR2 SYDVKM. The ends were cut back, 2 bases at V and 0 bases at J, with 5 bases in the middle. CDR3 nucleotides: TGTGCCAGCAGTTTACCTGGAGCCAAAAACATTCAGTACTTC. Protein product: CASSLPGAKNIQYF.

This clonotype was seen at least ten times. V and J are TRBV7-8 and TRBJ2-3; tentatively, D is TRBD1 or TRBD2 (5 bases each). The germline V and J ends were trimmed by 5 bases and 1 base, with 22 bases remaining between them. CDR1 is SGHVS and CDR2 is FQNEAQ in the germline V gene. This CDR3 has 18 amino acids. CDR3 region: CASSPSPGTPGRTDTQYF. Written as DNA, the CDR3 is TGTGCCAGCAGCCCCTCCCCCGGGACCCCCGGCCGCACAGATACGCAGTATTTT.

This clonotype was seen repeatedly, ten times or more. The rearrangement joins TRBV20-1 to TRBJ2-1, with a possible D match to TRBD2 (5 bases). Germline V lookup: CDR1 DFQATT, CDR2 SNEGSKA (reference sequence). V shed 5 bases and J shed 7 bases, with 12 bases lying between them. This CDR3 is 12 amino acids long. CDR3 nucleotide sequence: TGCAGTGCTGGGCTAGCCGGGAATGAGCAGTTCTTC. Amino acid sequence: CSAGLAGNEQFF.

This clonotype was seen ten or more times. The gene calls are TRBV4-1 and TRBJ1-1; D is possibly TRBD1 (6 bases). V was shortened by 0 bases and J by 7 bases, with 18 bases between the two germline ends. The CDR3 covers 16 residues. The germline gives CDR1 MGHRA, CDR2 YSYEKL. CDR3 sequence (DNA): TGCGCCAGCAGCCAAGAATTCACCGGGACAAGACGTGAAGCTTTCTTT. This sequence encodes CASSQEFTGTRREAFF.

This sequence joins TRBV29-1 and TRBJ2-3, with D possibly TRBD2 on 5 matching bases. From germline, CDR1 is SQVTM and CDR2 ANQGSEA. The CDR3 is 16 residues long. Between the trimmed V and J ends, which lost 3 bases and 5 bases, there was a span of 21 bases. This CDR3 reads CSVDNESKKGGDTQYF. The CDR3 nucleotides read TGCAGCGTTGATAATGAAAGCAAGAAAGGAGGAGATACGCAGTATTTT.

This clonotype showed up many times. The CDR3 sequence: CASSQARNQNIQYF. The CDR3 DNA reads TGCGCCAGCAGCCAAGCGAGGAACCAAAACATTCAGTACTTC. The chain couples TRBV4-3 to TRBJ2-4; no reliable D call. CDR3 length: 14 amino acids. Between the trimmed V and J ends, which lost 1 base and 5 bases, there was a span of 9 bases. Germline V CDR1 and CDR2: LGHNA, YSLEER.

The chain is built from TRBV24-1 and TRBJ2-2; a weak D match, TRBD1 (5 bases). Germline V CDR1 and CDR2: KGHDR, SFDVKD. V was trimmed by 0 bases and J by 3 bases, leaving 13 bases between them. This CDR3 comprises 17 residues. CDR3 bases: TGTGCCACCAGTGATTTGCAAGCAGGGTCTTACACCGGGGAGCTGTTTTTT. Its translation is CATSDLQAGSYTGELFF.

This sequence joins TRBV5-1 and TRBJ2-1; D is perhaps TRBD2 (7 bases). CDR3 length equals 15 residues. CDR1 SGHRS and CDR2 YFSETQ come from the germline V gene. Trimming shortened V by 1 base and J by 7 bases, and 15 bases separated the two germline ends. The CDR3 nucleotides are TGCGCCAGCAGCTTGCTAGTAGGGGGGGGTAATGAGCAGTTCTTC. This sequence encodes CASSLLVGGGNEQFF.

This clonotype was recorded a few times. This sequence joins TRBV7-2 and TRBJ2-7, with 10 bases lining up with TRBD2. Germline CDR1 SGHTA, CDR2 FQGNSA. The trim removed 5 bases at V and 5 bases at J, leaving 6 bases unmatched. This CDR3 comprises 14 residues. The DNA for the CDR3 is TGTGCCAGCAGCCTTAGCGGGGGGAGGAACGAGCAGTACTTC. This sequence encodes CASSLSGGRNEQYF.

This clonotype appeared a few times. The chain couples TRBV6-6 to TRBJ1-5; 8 positions agree with TRBD1. J was trimmed by 7 bases and V by 6 bases; bases with no gene match: 5. Germline CDR1 reads MNHNY; CDR2 reads SVGAGI (reference sequence). This CDR3 contains 13 residues. CDR3 region: CASRTGEVQPQHF. The CDR3 DNA reads TGTGCCAGCAGGACAGGGGAAGTGCAGCCCCAGCATTTT.

This clonotype has more than one count but fewer than ten. The CDR3 is CASSSGGPQPQHF. The CDR3 nucleotides are TGTGCCAGTAGTTCAGGGGGGCCTCAGCCCCAGCATTTT. This rearrangement joins TRBV19 to TRBJ1-5; TRBD1 agrees at 7 bases. Germline values: CDR1 LNHDA, CDR2 SQIVND (reference sequence). The length of the CDR3 is 13 residues. After removal of 5 bases from V and 6 bases from J, the junction contained 4 bases not matched to a gene.

The genes are TRBV3-1 and TRBJ2-3, with D unclear. The CDR3 contains 15 residues. V was trimmed by 2 bases and J by 2 bases, leaving 11 bases between them. The germline V gene has CDR1 LGHDT and CDR2 YNNKEL (reference sequence). Here the CDR3 reads CASSQNGGPTDTQYF. Written as DNA, the CDR3 is TGTGCCAGCAGCCAAAATGGCGGACCCACAGATACGCAGTATTTT.

This clonotype was seen repeatedly, ten times or more. The genes are TRBV2 and TRBJ2-3; D is possibly TRBD1 or TRBD2 (5 bases each). The CDR3 length is 14 residues. Trimming stripped 8 bases from V and 0 bases from J, with 12 bases between. CDR1 is SNHLY, CDR2 FYNNEI, per germline. The CDR3 coding sequence is TGTGCCAGCCGGGACCGTGCTAGCACAGATACGCAGTATTTT. Protein: CASRDRASTDTQYF.

This clonotype has a count of ten or more. This chain links TRBV14 with TRBJ2-7; 9 bases align to TRBD2. CDR3 length: 13 amino acids. V shed 1 base and J 9 bases; nucleotides not matched to a gene: 4. The germline CDR1 and CDR2 sequences are SGHDN and FVKESK. The CDR3 sequence is CASSQVGLALQYF. CDR3 sequence (DNA): TGTGCCAGCAGCCAAGTGGGACTAGCACTGCAGTACTTC.